One and the same sample provided the 25 T cell receptor beta chains below, sequenced in a study of sequential checkpoint blockade in melanoma. TCRdb's table, derived via immunoSEQ multiplex PCR, lists solely in-frame clones and lacks some. The sample holds some 6,100 clones, around 58% seen once. Treatment defined: randomized to nivolumab then ipilimumab (arm A) or the reverse (arm B). Sequencing was performed on CD8+ T cells sorted from blood (inferred from file names), taken from a patient given nivolumab and ipilimumab in sequence. The receptors were sampled from a human donor with melanoma.

V is TRBV11-2 and J is TRBJ2-7; 7 bases match TRBD2. Germline assignment: CDR1 SGHAT and CDR2 FQNNGV. The CDR3 sequence is 14 residues long. Trimming cost V 1 base and J 4 bases; bases outside gene matches: 4. The CDR3 sequence is CASSLGEGWYEQYF. CDR3 DNA sequence: TGTGCCAGCAGCTTAGGGGAGGGCTGGTACGAGCAGTACTTC.

The chain couples TRBV7-9 to TRBJ1-2; 9 positions agree with TRBD1. CDR1 and CDR2 from the germline V gene are SEHNR and FQNEAQ (reference sequence). V shed 3 bases and J 8 bases; nucleotides not matched to a gene: 7. The CDR3 runs to 14 residues. The CDR3 DNA reads TGTGCCAGCAGCTTGCCGGGACAGGGTGTCGGCTACACCTTC. As protein: CASSLPGQGVGYTF.

The chain is built from TRBV9 and TRBJ1-5, with 10 bases aligning to TRBD1. The germline CDR1 and CDR2 sequences are SGDLS and YYNGEE. V lost 0 bases and J lost 6; bases outside the gene matches: 3. The CDR3 runs 15 residues. The CDR3 nucleotides are TGTGCCAGCAGCGTAGGGACAGGGGGAAGTCAGCCCCAGCATTTT. It translates to CASSVGTGGSQPQHF.

The chain links TRBV6-7 to TRBJ2-5, with 11 bases that match TRBD2. TRBV6-7 is filed as an ORF, its function uncertain. This CDR3 comprises 16 residues. V was pared by 2 bases and J by 5 bases, with 7 bases of the junction left unmatched. CDR3 DNA: TGTGCCAGCAGTTACGCGACTAGCGGGGATGTGGAGACCCAGTACTTC. This sequence encodes CASSYATSGDVETQYF.

The chain employs TRBV6-4 and TRBJ1-1; TRBD1 matches at 9 bases. The CDR3 contains 14 residues. Germline CDR1 and CDR2: MRHNA and SNTAGT. Trimming took 2 bases from V and 5 from J; bases not matched to a gene: 3. The CDR3 sequence: CASSDGTGRTEAFF. The CDR3, as DNA: TGTGCCAGCAGTGACGGGACAGGGAGGACTGAAGCTTTCTTT.

The J gene is TRBJ1-2, the V gene TRBV19; D is unclear. CDR3 length: 13 amino acids. Trimming pared 6 bases from V and 4 bases from J, leaving 12 bases between. Germline CDR1 reads LNHDA; CDR2 reads SQIVND (reference sequence). CDR3 bases: TGTGCCAGTAGCCATGGCTTGGCCTATGGCTACACCTTC. The encoded protein is CASSHGLAYGYTF.

The rearrangement links TRBV2 to TRBJ2-1, with D possibly being TRBD2 (5 bases). The CDR3 totals 15 residues. V was clipped by 1 base and J by 6 bases, with 13 bases between them. CDR1 and CDR2 from the germline V gene are SNHLY and FYNNEI. CDR3 region: CASSEVGLGSNEQFF. The CDR3 DNA sequence: TGTGCCAGCAGTGAAGTCGGGTTAGGGAGCAATGAGCAGTTCTTC. Based on the CDR3 plus reference TRBV2 and TRBJ2-1, the full variable domain is EPEVTQTPSHQVTQMGQEVILRCVPISNHLYFYWYRQILGQKVEFLVSFYNNEISEKSEIFDDQFSVERPDGSNFTLKIRSTKLEDSAMYFCASSEVGLGSNEQFFGPGTRLTVL.

The V and J genes are TRBV5-1 and TRBJ2-5, with 9 bases matching TRBD1. The end of the DNA is better explained by TRBJ2-7, so the J call may be wrong. The CDR3 totals 15 residues. CDR1 SGHRS and CDR2 YFSETQ come from the germline V gene. The CDR3 loop is CASSAWTGATDEQYF. The CDR3 DNA follows: TGCGCCAGCAGCGCCTGGACAGGGGCAACCGACGAGCAGTACTTC.

This sequence joins TRBV9 and TRBJ2-1; 8 positions match TRBD2. CDR1 SGDLS and CDR2 YYNGEE come from the germline V gene. The length of the CDR3 is 18 residues. The V segment lost 0 bases and the J segment 5 bases; nucleotides outside the gene matches: 13. The CDR3: CASSVVGERSGSHNEQFF. The DNA of the CDR3 is TGTGCCAGCAGCGTAGTCGGGGAACGGAGCGGGAGCCACAATGAGCAGTTCTTC.

This chain links TRBV19 with TRBJ1-1; possibly TRBD1 for D (6 bases). Germline values: CDR1 LNHDA, CDR2 SQIVND (reference sequence). V was shortened by 5 bases and J by 0 bases, with 16 bases between the two germline ends. The CDR3 length is 16 residues. The CDR3 loop is CASSLGQPLMNTEAFF. The CDR3 nucleotides read TGTGCCAGTAGTCTCGGACAGCCGCTTATGAACACTGAAGCTTTCTTT.

The chain links TRBV5-6 to TRBJ2-7, with TRBD1 as a possible D gene (6 bases). The CDR3 is 15 amino acids. V gave up 3 bases and J gave up 1 base, with 14 bases separating them. Looked up from germline, CDR1 is SGHDT and CDR2 is YYEEEE. The CDR3 here is CASSSEGGLSYEQYF. The CDR3 DNA follows: TGTGCCAGCAGCTCCGAAGGGGGTTTGTCCTACGAGCAGTACTTC.

The rearrangement joins TRBV7-9 to TRBJ2-5, with TRBD1 as a possible D gene (6 bases). V was trimmed by 2 bases and J by 4 bases, leaving 11 bases between them. From germline, CDR1 is SEHNR and CDR2 FQNEAQ (reference sequence). This CDR3 is 14 amino acids long. Written as DNA, the CDR3 is TGTGCCAGCAGCTTACCAGGGGCTCCAGAGACCCAGTACTTC. Translation gives CASSLPGAPETQYF.

This clone was seen more than once but under ten times. The chain links TRBV5-6 to TRBJ2-1, with 13 bases fitting TRBD2. Germline V gene lookup returns CDR1 SGHDT and CDR2 YYEEEE. V lost 3 bases, J lost 10 bases, and 7 bases stayed unmatched. This CDR3 contains 15 residues. DNA of the CDR3: TGTGCCAGCAGCTCCCCCGGGACTAGCGGGGCAGAGCAGTTCTTC. Translation: CASSSPGTSGAEQFF. The variable domain in full, completed from reference TRBV5-6 and TRBJ2-1, reads DAGVTQSPTHLIKTRGQQVTLRCSPKSGHDTVSWYQQALGQGPQFIFQYYEEEERQRGNFPDRFSGHQFPNYSSELNVNALLLGDSALYLCASSSPGTSGAEQFFGPGTRLTVL.

The J gene is TRBJ2-7, the V gene TRBV7-6, with TRBD2 identical over 9 bases. CDR1 is SGHVS and CDR2 is FNYEAQ in the germline V gene. The CDR3 is made up of 15 amino acids. V lost 3 bases to trimming and J lost 3 bases; unmatched junction nucleotides: 6. CDR3 residues: CASSFRTSEIYEQYF. In DNA form, the CDR3 reads TGTGCCAGCAGCTTTAGGACTAGCGAGATCTACGAGCAGTACTTC.

This chain connects TRBV7-9 to TRBJ1-1; no clear D. CDR1 and CDR2 from the germline V gene are SEHNR and FQNEAQ (reference sequence). The V end lost 2 bases, the J end lost 1 base, and 5 bases lay between the germline ends. This CDR3 contains 13 residues. The CDR3 spells CASSLRENTEAFF. Written as DNA, the CDR3 is TGTGCCAGCAGCTTACGCGAGAACACTGAAGCTTTCTTT.

Within the sample, this clone is medium-sized (0.01 to 0.1%). The chain carries TRBV12-5 and TRBJ2-7; D uncertain. CDR1 is LGHNT and CDR2 is FRNRAP in the germline V gene. Trimming shortened V by 4 bases and J by 4 bases, and 14 bases separated the two germline ends. This CDR3 is built from 14 residues. The CDR3 protein is CASGSPRLPYEQYF. CDR3 coding DNA: TGTGCTAGTGGTTCGCCTCGACTCCCATACGAGCAGTACTTC. Together with reference TRBV12-5 and TRBJ2-7, the CDR3 gives the full variable domain: DARVTQTPRHKVTEMGQEVTMRCQPILGHNTVFWYRQTMMQGLELLAYFRNRAPLDDSGMPKDRFSAEMPDATLATLKIQPSEPRDSAVYFCASGSPRLPYEQYFGPGTRLTVT.

This clone was seen a single time. A read error may produce the germline difference seen at one junction end. This chain connects TRBV27 to TRBJ2-7; tentative D call: TRBD1 (6 bases). Germline values: CDR1 MNHEY, CDR2 SMNVEV (reference sequence). CDR3 length: 13 amino acids. Here the CDR3 DNA reads TGTGTCAGCAGTTCAGGGGATAGATTCGGGCAGTACTTC. Amino acids: CVSSSGDRFGQYF.

This chain uses TRBV10-3 with TRBJ1-2, with 7 nucleotides matching TRBD1. V lost 7 bases to trimming and J lost 8 bases; unmatched junction nucleotides: 4. In germline, CDR1 is ENHRY, CDR2 SYGVKD. The CDR3 has 11 residues. This CDR3 is CAIKKDRGYTF. The CDR3 bases are TGTGCCATCAAAAAGGACAGGGGCTACACCTTC.

V gene TRBV6-5 combines with J gene TRBJ2-2; 9 bases fit TRBD2. This CDR3 contains 15 residues. J gave up 4 bases and V 6 bases, and 6 bases lay outside the gene matches. Per germline, CDR1 MNHEY and CDR2 SVGAGI. The CDR3 reads CASRASGMFTGELFF. CDR3 in DNA: TGTGCCAGCAGGGCTAGCGGGATGTTCACCGGGGAGCTGTTTTTT.

This clone was seen a few times. The V call is TRBV20-1, the J call TRBJ2-1; TRBD1 might be the D (6 bases). The germline V gene encodes CDR1 DFQATT and CDR2 SNEGSKA (reference sequence). The CDR3 has 10 residues. Trimming left V 7 bases short and J 9 bases short, with 10 bases between. The CDR3 protein is CSVQQGEQFF. The DNA of the CDR3 is TGCAGTGTACAACAGGGTGAGCAGTTCTTC.

This clone occurred a few times. CDR3 bases: TGTGCCAGCTCACAGGGAATCCGACAGCCCCAGCATTTT. It specifies CASSQGIRQPQHF. The rearrangement uses TRBV5-4 and TRBJ1-5; a possible D gene is TRBD1 (6 bases). Trimming left V 7 bases short and J 7 bases short, with 15 bases between. From germline, CDR1 is SGHNT and CDR2 YYREEE (reference sequence). This CDR3 contains 13 residues.

This clone was recorded a few times. J is TRBJ1-2 and V is TRBV10-3; 12 positions match TRBD1. This CDR3 spans 14 amino acids. The V and J ends lost 7 bases and 8 bases, in that order; junction bases with no gene match: 8. Germline CDR1 ENHRY, CDR2 SYGVKD. In DNA form, the CDR3 reads TGTGCCATCACTTTCCGGGACAGGGGGCGAGGCTACACCTTC. This gives the protein CAITFRDRGRGYTF.

The rearrangement uses TRBV6-1 and TRBJ2-7; D call uncertain. Trimming removed 7 bases at V and 3 bases at J, with 7 bases between. The germline CDR1 and CDR2 sequences are MNHNS and SASEGT. The CDR3 is 11 amino acids. The DNA of the CDR3 is TGTGCCAGCAAGTTACTCTACGAGCAGTACTTC. Its translation: CASKLLYEQYF.

The V and J genes are TRBV9 and TRBJ1-1, with 9 bases matching TRBD1. The length of the CDR3 is 15 residues. From germline, CDR1 is SGDLS and CDR2 YYNGEE. Germline trimming cut 3 bases from V and 4 bases from J; bases unmatched to any gene: 7. CDR3 in DNA: TGTGCCAGCAGCGACCTACAGGGGGCCGGCACTGAAGCTTTCTTT. It translates to CASSDLQGAGTEAFF.

The chain has TRBV5-4 and TRBJ2-2, with D possibly TRBD2 on 5 matching bases. Germline CDR1 SGHNT, CDR2 YYREEE (reference sequence). Trimming pared 0 bases from V and 1 base from J, leaving 7 bases between. CDR3 size: 15 residues. The CDR3 nucleotides are TGTGCCAGCAGCTTGGAGGCGGGGAACACCGGGGAGCTGTTTTTT. This sequence encodes CASSLEAGNTGELFF.